This entry features one T cell receptor beta chain sequence. What it binds is not known. CDR1 SNHLY and CDR2 FYNNEI come from the germline V gene. Trimming took off 8 bases at V and 0 bases at J, with 13 bases between the two ends. The CDR3 length is 14 residues. This entry comes from a study of cytomegalovirus exposure and HLA in healthy donors. Whole-study findings and limits: A later analysis showed that HLA-associated TCR beta chains had undergone more clonal expansion than equally common others.

Primers for the PCR totalled 60 Vbeta and 13 Jbeta. Per the original methods: Roughly 11 million of the approximately 80 million unique TCR beta chains counted in a later analysis were shared. Repertoires were generated with immunoSEQ multiplex PCR, while TCRdb's copy carries only in-frame clones and drops some. The V and J calls and clone size were taken over from that table, and D and trimming were inferred from the DNA. The repertoire holds about 120,000 clones, with around 75% as singletons. This TCR came from a young woman in good health and CMV-seronegative. The J gene is TRBJ1-2, the V gene TRBV2; D unclear. The specimen sequenced was PBMCs. The CDR3 bases are TGTGCCAGCGGGTGGAGATCAGCTAACTATGGCTACACCTTC. Translating gives CASGWRSANYGYTF.